A single sample is the source of the 26 T cell receptor beta chains below, sequenced in a study of cytomegalovirus exposure and HLA in healthy donors. With 60 Vbeta and 13 Jbeta primers, the PCR was carried out. The data were produced by immunoSEQ multiplex PCR, yet TCRdb's version contains in-frame clones alone and is incomplete. The sample includes 250,000 to 350,000 clones, 75% to 90% of them seen just once. The sample consisted of PBMCs. The receptors derive from a girl aged 2 to 10 in good health and CMV-seronegative.

This rearrangement joins TRBV28 to TRBJ1-5; possible D gene TRBD1, 6 bases. The V gene's germline CDR1 is MDHEN and CDR2 SYDVKM. V shed 6 bases and J shed 4 bases, with 10 bases lying between them. This CDR3 region has 13 residues. CDR3 nucleotide sequence: TGTGCCAGCAGCAGGGGAAGGAATCAGCCCCAGCATTTT. It codes for CASSRGRNQPQHF.

This chain connects TRBV5-6 to TRBJ2-5; D possibly corresponds to TRBD2 (5 bases). The J call may not be correct, given that the DNA end is closer to TRBJ2-7. The CDR3 is 14 amino acids. Germline CDR1 is SGHDT and CDR2 is YYEEEE. CDR3 loop: CASTRRRILGEQYF. The CDR3 DNA follows: TGTGCCAGCACCAGGAGGCGGATCCTAGGCGAGCAGTACTTC.

This chain connects TRBV4-1 to TRBJ1-2; 9 bases line up with TRBD1. Germline loops: CDR1 MGHRA, CDR2 YSYEKL. V lost 3 bases, J lost 4 bases, and 9 bases stayed unmatched. The CDR3 has 16 residues. The CDR3 sequence is CASSQADRGTGYGYTF. CDR3 coding DNA: TGCGCCAGCAGCCAGGCGGACAGGGGTACCGGCTATGGCTACACCTTC.

The count of this clone is one. This chain joins TRBV7-8 and TRBJ2-5; 8 bases line up with TRBD1. The J call may be mistaken, given a closer DNA end match to TRBJ2-7. CDR1 SGHVS and CDR2 FQNEAQ come from the germline V gene. The length of the CDR3 is 16 residues. For the CDR3, the DNA is TGTGCCAGCAGCTTAGGACAGGGGACGGTGTCCTACGAGCAGTACTTC. This sequence encodes CASSLGQGTVSYEQYF.

This clone was recorded once. The chain uses TRBV10-3 and TRBJ2-5; D is undetermined. The V end lost 8 bases, the J end lost 11 bases, and 12 bases lay between the germline ends. Germline V gives CDR1 ENHRY, CDR2 SYGVKD. This CDR3 has 10 residues. CDR3 coding DNA: TGTGCCATCCTCGTCGGGTGGCAGTACTTC. Protein product: CAILVGWQYF.

The chain carries TRBV7-2 and TRBJ2-1; D remains unclear. Trimming pared 3 bases from V and 6 bases from J, leaving 12 bases between. The length of the CDR3 is 14 residues. Per the germline V gene, CDR1 is SGHTA and CDR2 is FQGNSA. CDR3 sequence reads: CASSFGLNPNEQFF. The CDR3 coding sequence is TGTGCCAGCAGCTTTGGGCTTAACCCCAATGAGCAGTTCTTC.

The rearrangement uses TRBV5-4 and TRBJ2-7; D possibly corresponds to TRBD2 (7 bases). The V gene lost 3 bases and the J gene lost 3 bases, with 13 bases spanning the gap. This CDR3 has 14 amino acids. Germline CDR1 and CDR2: SGHNT and YYREEE (reference sequence). As DNA, the CDR3 is TGTGCCAGCAGCTCACTAGGGGGGGTCTACGAGCAGTACTTC. This gives the protein CASSSLGGVYEQYF.

The chain combines TRBV27 with TRBJ2-7; D is perhaps TRBD1 (5 bases). Germline CDR1 and CDR2: MNHEY and SMNVEV (reference sequence). The CDR3 extends over 13 amino acids. With 3 bases removed from V and 6 bases from J, the gap between germline ends came to 12 bases. The DNA of the CDR3 is TGTGCCAGCAGTTTCGAGACAGTGGGCGAGCAGTACTTC. Translated: CASSFETVGEQYF.

The chain carries TRBV2 and TRBJ1-2, with D maybe TRBD1 (6 bases). The germline V gene has CDR1 SNHLY and CDR2 FYNNEI. The CDR3 is made up of 11 amino acids. V lost 9 bases and J lost 10, with 15 bases in between. For the CDR3, the DNA is TGTGCCAGAAACTACAGGGAAGCCTACACCTTC. This gives the protein CARNYREAYTF. The variable domain in full, with the rest retrieved from reference TRBV2 and TRBJ1-2, is EPEVTQTPSHQVTQMGQEVILRCVPISNHLYFYWYRQILGQKVEFLVSFYNNEISEKSEIFDDQFSVERPDGSNFTLKIRSTKLEDSAMYFCARNYREAYTFGSGTRLTVV.

The V call is TRBV9, the J call TRBJ1-1, with a weak D call TRBD1 (5 bases). Germline CDR1 reads SGDLS; CDR2 reads YYNGEE. Between the trimmed V and J ends, which lost 2 bases and 3 bases, there was a span of 8 bases. The length of the CDR3 is 13 residues. The CDR3: CASSVGGDTEAFF. Written as DNA, the CDR3 is TGTGCCAGCAGCGTTGGAGGGGACACTGAAGCTTTCTTT.

The V and J genes are TRBV5-5 and TRBJ2-1; D perhaps matches TRBD1 (5 bases). This CDR3 comprises 12 residues. Between the trimmed V and J ends, which lost 6 bases and 9 bases, there was a span of 13 bases. Germline CDR1 and CDR2: SGHKS and YYEKEE (reference sequence). The CDR3 DNA reads as TGTGCCAGCACCAAATCTGGGGCTGAGCAGTTCTTC. It is translated as CASTKSGAEQFF.

The chain is built from TRBV7-3 and TRBJ2-3; D remains unclear. V lost 2 bases to trimming and J lost 6 bases, with 6 bases between them. Germline values: CDR1 SGHTA, CDR2 FQGTGA. This CDR3 is 12 amino acids long. The CDR3 DNA follows: TGTGCCAGCAGCTTAGGGCTGGATACGCAGTATTTT. Its protein product is CASSLGLDTQYF.

The chain employs TRBV5-1 and TRBJ1-2; 7 bases map to TRBD1. V lost 2 bases to trimming and J lost 0 bases; unmatched junction nucleotides: 10. The CDR3 loop spans 17 amino acids. In germline, CDR1 is SGHRS, CDR2 YFSETQ. The CDR3 coding sequence is TGCGCCAGCAGCTTTCCAGGGACAGCAACTTCTAACTATGGCTACACCTTC. Its translation is CASSFPGTATSNYGYTF.

The chain recombines TRBV6-5 with TRBJ1-6, with D possibly TRBD1 on 5 matching bases. The CDR3 spans 12 residues. Trimming removed 3 bases from V and 12 bases from J, with 9 bases in between. The germline V gene encodes CDR1 MNHEY and CDR2 SVGAGI. The CDR3 bases are TGTGCCAGCAGTTATGGGGGGGGACCCCTCCACTTT. Its translation: CASSYGGGPLHF.

DNA for the CDR3: TGTGCCAGCCTCGATGTCATAGACACTGAAGCTTTCTTT. Protein product: CASLDVIDTEAFF. This chain uses TRBV7-9 with TRBJ1-1; D is uncertain. Germline V lookup: CDR1 SEHNR, CDR2 FQNEAQ (reference sequence). Trimming cost V 8 bases and J 3 bases, with 13 bases left between them. CDR3 size: 13 residues.

V gene TRBV4-2 combines with J gene TRBJ2-1, with D unclear. Germline V gives CDR1 LGHNA, CDR2 YNFKEQ. Trimming removed 4 bases at V and 0 bases at J, with 10 bases between. The CDR3 length is 15 residues. The CDR3 sequence: CASSLYSFSYNEQFF. Here the CDR3 DNA reads TGTGCCAGCAGCCTATACTCTTTCTCCTACAATGAGCAGTTCTTC.

This clone was observed a single time. J is TRBJ2-5 and V is TRBV30; D might be TRBD1 (6 bases). V shed 4 bases and J shed 4 bases, with 10 bases lying between them. Germline loops: CDR1 GTSNPN, CDR2 SVGIG (reference sequence). The CDR3 is made up of 12 amino acids. CDR3 protein: CAWTTGSETQYF. The CDR3 region has the DNA TGTGCCTGGACCACAGGGTCAGAGACCCAGTACTTC.

The V and J genes are TRBV28 and TRBJ1-2; 10 bases map to TRBD1. Germline V gives CDR1 MDHEN, CDR2 SYDVKM. This CDR3 has 16 amino acids. The ends lost 5 bases at V and 3 bases at J; junction bases unmatched: 9. CDR3 bases: TGTGCCAGCAGTCCGACCGGGACAGGGGTCGACTATGGCTACACCTTC. Amino acids: CASSPTGTGVDYGYTF.

The V and J genes are TRBV30 and TRBJ1-2; possible D gene TRBD1, 5 bases. From germline, CDR1 is GTSNPN and CDR2 SVGIG (reference sequence). Trimming removed 3 bases at V and 0 bases at J, with 14 bases between. There are 15 residues in the CDR3. Here the CDR3 reads CAWRLGQESNYGYTF. The CDR3 nucleotides read TGTGCCTGGAGGTTGGGGCAGGAATCTAACTATGGCTACACCTTC.

This clone appeared once. This sequence joins TRBV6-5 and TRBJ1-5; D not resolved. CDR1 and CDR2 from the germline V gene are MNHEY and SVGAGI. With 6 bases removed from V and 4 bases from J, the gap between germline ends came to 10 bases. The CDR3 loop spans 13 amino acids. As DNA, the CDR3 is TGTGCCAGCAGAACCAGCGGTAATCAGCCCCAGCATTTT. It encodes CASRTSGNQPQHF.

V usage is TRBV19 and J usage is TRBJ1-2; 7 nucleotides agree with TRBD1. V dropped 6 bases and J dropped 0; count of bases not matched to a gene: 4. Per germline, CDR1 LNHDA and CDR2 SQIVND (reference sequence). This CDR3 is 14 amino acids long. The CDR3 sequence: CASRSGTANYGYTF. In DNA, the CDR3 is TGTGCCAGTAGATCAGGGACAGCTAACTATGGCTACACCTTC.

The chain carries TRBV7-9 and TRBJ2-5; a weak D match, TRBD1 (7 bases). Germline V gene sequence: CDR1 SEHNR, CDR2 FQNEAQ (reference sequence). The CDR3 sequence is 14 residues long. The V end lost 4 bases, the J end lost 5 bases, and 14 bases lay between the germline ends. The CDR3 nucleotides are TGTGCCAGCAGCTCACAGACAGGGAGGGAGACCCAGTACTTC. This sequence encodes CASSSQTGRETQYF.

This chain uses TRBV6-6 with TRBJ2-7, with a possible D match to TRBD2 (6 bases). Germline V gene data show CDR1 as MNHNY and CDR2 as SVGAGI (reference sequence). CDR3 length: 15 amino acids. Deletions cut 7 bases from V and 1 base from J, with 17 bases between. CDR3 nucleotide sequence: TGTGCCAGCACCCAAGGCCGGGAGACGTCCTACGAGCAGTACTTC. Protein: CASTQGRETSYEQYF.

The V and J genes are TRBV10-3 and TRBJ1-6, with 7 bases that match TRBD1. CDR1 ENHRY and CDR2 SYGVKD come from the germline V gene. The CDR3 extends over 16 amino acids. With V trimmed by 2 bases and J by 7 bases, 8 bases remained unmatched. The CDR3 DNA sequence: TGTGCCATCAGTGAGGTTTCCGGGACAGCAAATTCACCCCTCCACTTT. It codes for CAISEVSGTANSPLHF.

The V call is TRBV5-4, the J call TRBJ2-7, with a weak D call TRBD1 (6 bases). Germline V gene lookup returns CDR1 SGHNT and CDR2 YYREEE (reference sequence). The CDR3 totals 13 residues. Trimming left V 7 bases short and J 2 bases short, with 13 bases between. As DNA, the CDR3 is TGTGCCAGCGGGCCGGGACAAACCTACGAGCAGTACTTC. Amino acids: CASGPGQTYEQYF.

This clone was counted only a few times. The rearrangement joins TRBV5-4 to TRBJ2-1, with no clear D. From germline, CDR1 is SGHNT and CDR2 YYREEE (reference sequence). CDR3 size: 17 residues. V was shortened by 2 bases and J by 0 bases, with 15 bases between the two germline ends. CDR3 protein: CASSFPLVGPSYNEQFF. The CDR3 bases are TGTGCCAGCAGCTTCCCCCTAGTGGGTCCCTCCTACAATGAGCAGTTCTTC.